This entry concerns a single T cell receptor beta chain. This sample was taken from a study of blood T cell repertoires in COVID-19. Study at large: COVID-19 samples, acute and convalescent, were from the United States, Italy and Spain.

There are 13 residues in the CDR3. V was pared by 5 bases and J by 2 bases, with 12 bases between. The germline V gene encodes CDR1 SQVTM and CDR2 ANQGSEA. Produced via immunoSEQ multiplex PCR; TCRdb's table is partial and in-frame only. The sample carries about 160,000 clones, approximately 83% recorded once. The source material was peripheral blood. The receptor's source is a man between 65 and 85 years old who had recovered from COVID-19. The chain recombines TRBV29-1 with TRBJ1-1; D may be TRBD1 (5 bases). The CDR3 coding sequence is TGCAGCGTTAGCGAGCAGGGAAACACTGAAGCTTTCTTT. It translates to CSVSEQGNTEAFF.